A single sample gave rise to the 6 T cell receptor beta chains below, sequenced in a study of TIL therapy for anti-PD-1-resistant metastatic lung cancer (dated by TCRdb to the early 2020s). TCR beta CDR3 regions were amplified from genomic DNA by bias-controlled multiplex PCR with the immunoSEQ v3 hsTCRB kit. Drawn from immuneACCESS, this table holds only the in-frame rearrangements with V and J called that TCRdb kept. Clones are partly lost; checked studies trace under half to an unresolved V gene and leave the rest unexplained. This sample has 95,000 or so clones in its table, and about three fifths of those were observed once. The ten largest make up approximately 11% of the sample. According to the study, the label for this sample's time point signals: pre-treatment sample, taken before nivolumab and TIL therapy. Baseline tumor samples were excised metastases, mostly pleural nodules or supraclavicular lymph nodes, from the same resection used to grow TIL.

The sequences come from tumor tissue, collected at baseline. The receptors were gathered from a person aged 25 to 85 with non-small cell lung cancer.

On this clone: A read error may account for a junction end that differs from germline. The CDR3 coding sequence is TGTGCTTGGAGTCCCCAGCAGGGTTTAAGTCAGCCCCAGCATTTT. It yields the protein CAWSPQQGLSQPQHF. The chain has TRBV30 and TRBJ1-5; possibly TRBD1 for D (5 bases). Germline V gene lookup returns CDR1 GTSNPN and CDR2 SVGIG (reference sequence). The CDR3 runs to 15 residues.

The rearrangement joins TRBV28 to TRBJ1-5, with D possibly being TRBD1 (5 bases). This CDR3 spans 17 amino acids. Germline CDR1 is MDHEN and CDR2 is SYDVKM. Trimming pared 6 bases from V and 0 bases from J, leaving 18 bases between. In nucleotides, the CDR3 is TGTGCCAGCAGGACCGGATTGACAGTTTATAGCAATCAGCCCCAGCATTTT. Translating it yields CASRTGLTVYSNQPQHF.

V is TRBV7-3 and J is TRBJ2-5, with 11 bases that match TRBD2. The V gene's germline CDR1 is SGHTA and CDR2 FQGTGA. Trimming removed 5 bases from V and 2 bases from J; junction bases left unmatched: 16. This CDR3 contains 19 residues. CDR3 DNA: TGTGCCAGCAGCCTACAAGGTCCCCTAGCGGGGGGCCCTCAAGAGACCCAGTACTTC. Its translation: CASSLQGPLAGGPQETQYF.

This chain links TRBV7-9 with TRBJ2-1; weak D call: TRBD1 (6 bases). Germline assignment: CDR1 SEHNR and CDR2 FQNEAQ (reference sequence). The CDR3 spans 14 residues. V gave up 5 bases and J gave up 6 bases, with 14 bases separating them. This chain's CDR3 is CASSQGQFGNEQFF. The CDR3 DNA is TGTGCCAGCAGCCAAGGACAGTTTGGCAATGAGCAGTTCTTC.

This sequence joins TRBV27 and TRBJ1-2; no clear D. V lost 1 base, J lost 3 bases, and 18 bases lay in between. Germline V lookup: CDR1 MNHEY, CDR2 SMNVEV (reference sequence). The CDR3 covers 17 residues. CDR3 in DNA: TGTGCCAGCAGTTTATACTGGCCCCTTGTCGGAGACTATGGCTACACCTTC. It encodes CASSLYWPLVGDYGYTF.

V is TRBV9 and J is TRBJ2-7, with TRBD2 matching over 9 bases. Germline V lookup: CDR1 SGDLS, CDR2 YYNGEE. The trim removed 0 bases at V and 0 bases at J, leaving 4 bases unmatched. This CDR3 is built from 16 residues. CDR3 amino acids: CASSVGAGGLSYEQYF. The CDR3 DNA is TGTGCCAGCAGCGTAGGAGCGGGGGGACTCTCCTACGAGCAGTACTTC.